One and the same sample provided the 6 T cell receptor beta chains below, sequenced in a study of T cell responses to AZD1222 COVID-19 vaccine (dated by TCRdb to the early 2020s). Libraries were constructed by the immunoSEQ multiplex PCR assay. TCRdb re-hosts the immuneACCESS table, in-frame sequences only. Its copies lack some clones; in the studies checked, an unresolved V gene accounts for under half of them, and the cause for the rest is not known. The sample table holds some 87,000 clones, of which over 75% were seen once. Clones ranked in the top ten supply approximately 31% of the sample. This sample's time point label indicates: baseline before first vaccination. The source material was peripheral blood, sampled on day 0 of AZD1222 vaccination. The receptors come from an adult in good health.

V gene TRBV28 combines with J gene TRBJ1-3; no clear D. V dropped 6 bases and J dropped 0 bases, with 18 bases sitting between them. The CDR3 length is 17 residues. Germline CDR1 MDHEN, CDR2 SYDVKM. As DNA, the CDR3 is TGTGCCAGCAGCATAGCCCGACGGCTCCTCTCTGGAAACACCATATATTTT. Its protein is CASSIARRLLSGNTIYF.

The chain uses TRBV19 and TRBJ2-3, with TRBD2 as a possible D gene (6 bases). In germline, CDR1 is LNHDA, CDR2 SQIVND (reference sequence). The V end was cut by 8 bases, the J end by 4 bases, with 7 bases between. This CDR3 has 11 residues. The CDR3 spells CASGGSDTQYF. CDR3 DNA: TGTGCCAGTGGGGGGTCAGATACGCAGTATTTT.

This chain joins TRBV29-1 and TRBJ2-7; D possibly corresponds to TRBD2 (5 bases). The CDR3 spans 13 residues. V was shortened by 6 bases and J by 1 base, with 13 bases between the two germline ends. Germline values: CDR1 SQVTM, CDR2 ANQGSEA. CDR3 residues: CSVLGRGSYEQYF. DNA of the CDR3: TGCAGCGTCTTAGGCCGGGGATCCTACGAGCAGTACTTC.

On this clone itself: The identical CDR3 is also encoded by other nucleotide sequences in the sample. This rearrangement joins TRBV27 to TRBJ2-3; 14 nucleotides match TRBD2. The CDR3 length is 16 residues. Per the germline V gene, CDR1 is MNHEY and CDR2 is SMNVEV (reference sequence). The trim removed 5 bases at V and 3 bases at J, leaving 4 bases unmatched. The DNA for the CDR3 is TGTGCCAGCAGTCGAAGACTAGCGGGAGGGACAGATACGCAGTATTTT. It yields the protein CASSRRLAGGTDTQYF.

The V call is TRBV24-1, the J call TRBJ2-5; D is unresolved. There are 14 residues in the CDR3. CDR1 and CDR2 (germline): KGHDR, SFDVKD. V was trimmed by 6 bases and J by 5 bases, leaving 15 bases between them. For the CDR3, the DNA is TGTGCCACCAGTCAGGACGGTTCGTGGGAGACCCAGTACTTC. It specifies CATSQDGSWETQYF.

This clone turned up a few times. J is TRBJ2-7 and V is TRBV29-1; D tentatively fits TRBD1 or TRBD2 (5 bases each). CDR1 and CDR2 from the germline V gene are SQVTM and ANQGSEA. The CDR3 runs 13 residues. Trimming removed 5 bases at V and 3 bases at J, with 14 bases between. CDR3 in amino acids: CSVRVGGNYEQYF. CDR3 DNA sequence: TGCAGCGTTCGTGTTGGGGGAAACTACGAGCAGTACTTC.